This T cell receptor beta chain was recovered during a study of blood T cell repertoires in COVID-19. Recruited during active infection, patients (from Seattle) were subsequently followed longitudinally. Germline loops: CDR1 LGHNA, CDR2 YNFKEQ. The CDR3 loop spans 16 amino acids. J was trimmed by 0 bases and V by 4 bases; bases with no gene match: 4. Data came from immunoSEQ multiplex PCR; TCRdb stores just in-frame clones and leaves some out. The sample gives 150,000 to 200,000 clones, approximately 80% of which show up once; roughly 15% is in the top ten. The rearrangement uses TRBV4-2 and TRBJ1-3, with 9 bases identical to TRBD1. The sequenced material came from peripheral blood. This TCR was sampled from a woman between 65 and 79 years old with COVID-19, enrolled during active disease. The chain's CDR3 is CASSPQGQGSGNTIYF. The CDR3, as DNA: TGTGCCAGCAGCCCTCAGGGACAGGGCTCTGGAAACACCATATATTTT.